The 7 T cell receptor beta chains given below trace back to one sample, sequenced in a study of spatial heterogeneity in lung cancer. Using its own MiXCR run on the 5' RACE reads, TCRdb lists one record per CDR3 protein. This sample has some 39,000 distinct CDR3 sequences, with approximately 6.9% found just once. Described time point: sample taken at primary tumor resection. The sequenced material consisted of unsorted whole RNA from tumor, nontumor lung or frozen PBMC. Sample: PBMCs, taken at surgery. The receptors here all came from a female donor with early-stage non-small cell lung cancer.

This clonotype was picked up many times. J is TRBJ2-5 and V is TRBV5-1; no clear D. This CDR3 spans 17 amino acids. Germline values: CDR1 SGHRS, CDR2 YFSETQ. With 0 bases removed from V and 0 bases from J, the gap between germline ends came to 15 bases. The CDR3 DNA follows: TGCGCCAGCAGCTTGGAGGCGTTCCTGGGGTACCAAGAGACCCAGTACTTC. Encoded protein: CASSLEAFLGYQETQYF.

This clonotype appeared many times. V gene TRBV14 combines with J gene TRBJ1-1, with unresolved D. CDR3 length: 12 amino acids. Per the germline V gene, CDR1 is SGHDN and CDR2 is FVKESK. Trimming cost V 1 base and J 4 bases, with 4 bases left between them. CDR3 residues: CASSQAFTEAFF. The CDR3 region has the DNA TGTGCCAGCAGCCAAGCTTTCACTGAAGCTTTCTTT.

This clonotype came up many times. The J gene is TRBJ2-3, the V gene TRBV7-9; D is ambiguous. Germline V lookup: CDR1 SEHNR, CDR2 FQNEAQ (reference sequence). This CDR3 contains 13 residues. V lost 4 bases and J lost 2, with 7 bases in between. As DNA, the CDR3 is TGTGCCAGCAGCTCAGACCCCACAGATACGCAGTATTTT. This sequence encodes CASSSDPTDTQYF.

Only a few counts were recorded for this clonotype. The rearrangement links TRBV10-3 to TRBJ2-1; 11 nucleotides align to TRBD2. CDR1 is ENHRY, CDR2 SYGVKD, per germline. The CDR3 consists of 15 residues. V lost 6 bases to trimming and J lost 6 bases; unmatched junction nucleotides: 7. CDR3 region: CAIRFGSGGGNEQFF. The DNA for the CDR3 is TGTGCCATCAGATTTGGTAGCGGGGGGGGCAATGAGCAGTTCTTC.

The table lists this clonotype with many counts. The rearrangement uses TRBV12-3 or TRBV12-4 and TRBJ2-3; the match to TRBD2 covers 7 bases. The CDR3 sequence is 14 residues long. After removal of 6 bases from V and 2 bases from J, the junction contained 5 bases not matched to a gene. Written as DNA, the CDR3 is TGTGCCAGCAGCAAGACTAGCCCCACAGATACGCAGTATTTT. Protein: CASSKTSPTDTQYF.

This clonotype was seen many times. The chain links TRBV2 to TRBJ2-7; maybe TRBD1 (5 bases). Germline CDR1 reads SNHLY; CDR2 reads FYNNEI. The CDR3 is 15 amino acids. V lost 4 bases and J 1 base, leaving 14 bases between the germline ends. The CDR3 sequence: CASSGRQLGSYEQYF. The DNA of the CDR3 is TGTGCCAGCAGTGGGCGACAGCTCGGGTCCTACGAGCAGTACTTC.

The rearrangement links TRBV7-9 to TRBJ1-1; maybe TRBD1 (6 bases). Per the germline V gene, CDR1 is SEHNR and CDR2 is FQNEAQ (reference sequence). Deletions cut 3 bases from V and 0 bases from J, with 11 bases between. The CDR3 extends over 15 amino acids. The CDR3 DNA reads as TGTGCCAGCAGCTTCACAGGGTCGATGAACACTGAAGCTTTCTTT. The encoded protein is CASSFTGSMNTEAFF.